In this sample, the clone carrying this T cell receptor beta chain turned up a few times. Library preparation (for TCRbeta) was performed with unique molecular identifiers. Each CDR3 protein gets one entry after TCRdb re-called the PCR reads with MiXCR. The sample lists about 480,000 distinct CDR3 sequences; 12% were seen once. These data belong to a study of T-cell reconstitution after alpha-beta-depleted transplantation in children. CDR1 SQVTM and CDR2 ANQGSEA come from the germline V gene. This CDR3 is 13 amino acids long. Trimming took 6 bases from V and 2 from J, leaving 13 bases between them. This specimen consisted of PBMCs from the stem cell graft donor, obtained from the stem cell graft. The rearrangement uses TRBV29-1 and TRBJ1-2; D call uncertain. This TCR was recovered from a human donor who donated a stem cell graft to a child with combined immunodeficiency. The CDR3 coding sequence is TGCAGCGTAGACGACGGTATCAACTATGGCTACACCTTC. This encodes CSVDDGINYGYTF.